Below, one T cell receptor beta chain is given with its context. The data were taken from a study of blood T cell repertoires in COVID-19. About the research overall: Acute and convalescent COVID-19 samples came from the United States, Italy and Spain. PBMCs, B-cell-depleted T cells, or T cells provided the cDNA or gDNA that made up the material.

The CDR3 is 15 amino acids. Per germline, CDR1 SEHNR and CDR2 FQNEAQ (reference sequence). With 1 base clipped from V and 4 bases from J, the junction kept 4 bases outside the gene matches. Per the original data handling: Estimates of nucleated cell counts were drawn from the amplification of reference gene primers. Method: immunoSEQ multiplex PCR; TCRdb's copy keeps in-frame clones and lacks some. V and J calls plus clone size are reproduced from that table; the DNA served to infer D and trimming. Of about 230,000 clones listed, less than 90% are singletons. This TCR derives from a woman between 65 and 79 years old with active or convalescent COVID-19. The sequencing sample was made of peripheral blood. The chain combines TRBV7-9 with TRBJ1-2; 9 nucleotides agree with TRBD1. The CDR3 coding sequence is TGTGCCAGCAGCTTAGACAGGGGGCAGGGCTATGGCTACACCTTC. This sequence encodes CASSLDRGQGYGYTF.